This T cell receptor (beta chain) was recorded in a study of PD-1 blockade in mismatch repair-deficient tumors. Germline values: CDR1 SNHLY, CDR2 FYNNEI. The CDR3 loop spans 14 amino acids. V shed 6 bases and J 15 bases; nucleotides not matched to a gene: 13. Repertoires were generated with immunoSEQ multiplex PCR, while TCRdb's copy carries only in-frame clones and drops some. The sample shows 45,000 to 60,000 clones, around 80% of them seen only once. V gene TRBV2 combines with J gene TRBJ2-1, with 11 bases matching TRBD2. The source material was peripheral blood, sampled 4 weeks after starting pembrolizumab. The TCR sequence derives from an adult with mismatch repair-deficient cancer. CDR3 in DNA: TGTGCCAGCAGACAGTCTAGCGGGAGGCCTACGGGGTTCTTC. It translates to CASRQSSGRPTGFF. The variable domain in full, with the rest retrieved from reference TRBV2 and TRBJ2-1, is EPEVTQTPSHQVTQMGQEVILRCVPISNHLYFYWYRQILGQKVEFLVSFYNNEISEKSEIFDDQFSVERPDGSNFTLKIRSTKLEDSAMYFCASRQSSGRPTGFFGPGTRLTVL.